This TCR beta chain was observed in a study of OX40 agonist ivuxolimab in advanced cancers. Generated by immunoSEQ multiplex PCR, the TCRdb table keeps only in-frame clones and is missing some. The sample yields more than 75,000 clones, approximately 85% seen once. CDR1 and CDR2 (germline): SGHTA, FQGTGA. Trimming pared 1 base from V and 6 bases from J, leaving 6 bases between. This CDR3 has 13 residues. The receptor was derived from an adult with an advanced solid tumor such as melanoma, head and neck, liver or kidney cancer. The sequencing here drew on CD4+ or CD8+ T cells sorted from blood, taken in a trial of the OX40 agonist ivuxolimab. This chain connects TRBV7-3 to TRBJ2-2; D is ambiguous. Written as DNA, the CDR3 is TGTGCCAGCAGCTTAAGGGTATCCGGGGAGCTGTTTTTT. Translating it yields CASSLRVSGELFF.